Ten or more counts support the clone carrying this T cell receptor beta chain. This entry is derived from a study of T cells after yellow fever vaccination. Production of TCR cDNA was by 5'RACE template switching, which also added a universal primer site and UMIs. TCRdb reprocessed the 5' RACE reads via MiXCR and lists one record per CDR3 protein. The data contain roughly 45,000 distinct CDR3 sequences, 5.5% to 8% of them seen just once; the ten biggest clones take up 8% to 13%. The CDR3 loop spans 12 amino acids. The V end was cut by 1 base, the J end by 8 bases, with 8 bases between. The germline V gene encodes CDR1 LGHDT and CDR2 YNNKEL (reference sequence). Study-wide results and limits: A faster peak, day 5 versus 15, was reached by the weaker secondary response. The booster saw the reappearance of most primary-vaccination clones (about 95% CD4, about 90% CD8).

The sequenced sample was PBMCs, either bulk or a sorted T-cell subset (CD4+, CD8+, memory, or dextramer-sorted; not recorded which), obtained 45 days after the yellow fever booster vaccination. The rearrangement links TRBV3-1 to TRBJ1-1; D unclear. The sequence was obtained from a man under 40 who received the YFV17D yellow fever vaccine. CDR3 sequence: CASSQAPHEAFF. The DNA of the CDR3 is TGTGCCAGCAGCCAAGCCCCCCACGAAGCTTTCTTT.